This T cell receptor beta chain is from a study of beta chain features in type 1 diabetes. The CDR3 spans 14 residues. The germline V gene encodes CDR1 WSHSY and CDR2 SAAADI. V shed 4 bases and J 3 bases; nucleotides not matched to a gene: 2. Study-level findings and limits: Shorter TCRB CDR3s, moderately but significantly so, marked every one of the four CD4+ subsets in Type 1 diabetes patients.

As for this clone: Its antigen remains unknown.

Sequenced material consisted of expressed TCRB transcripts (all of the isolated RNA was reverse transcribed). Sequenced by immunoSEQ multiplex PCR; TCRdb stores in-frame clones only, minus some. The data show 120,000 or so clones, 15% to 20% seen once. Every single donor gave one heparinised blood draw, and these averaged roughly 120 mL. Based on CD45RO/CCR7/CD25/CD127/CD95/CD27, CD4+ regulatory, stem cell-like memory, naive and central memory cells were sorted. This clonotype was sampled from a man aged 18-30 years with type 1 diabetes. The V and J genes are TRBV10-2 and TRBJ2-1; 8 bases are shared with TRBD2. The sample consisted of central memory CD4+ T cells from blood. Written as DNA, the CDR3 is TGCGCCAGCAGTGGGACTAGCTACTACAATGAGCAGTTCTTC. Amino acids: CASSGTSYYNEQFF.